This entry lists 26 T cell receptor beta chains sequenced from one sample in a study of cytomegalovirus exposure and HLA in healthy donors (dated by TCRdb to 2016 to 2017). Libraries were made using the immunoSEQ multiplex PCR assay. The multiplex PCR relied on a mix of 60 forward primers for TCR Vbeta segments and 13 reverse primers for TCR Jbeta segments. As stored in TCRdb, this immuneACCESS dataset retains in-frame rearrangements with V and J assigned. A fraction of the clones does not appear; measured against another copy, unresolved V genes explain less than half of the discrepancy, and the remainder lacks a known reason. A total of fewer than 130,000 clones appear in this sample, less than 85% of them only once. Roughly 12% of the sample is in the top ten clones. Material: PBMCs. The receptors come from a man younger than 45 in good health and CMV-seropositive.

This clone was seen more than once but under ten times. The chain has TRBV9 and TRBJ2-1, with 7 positions matching TRBD2. Germline CDR1 SGDLS, CDR2 YYNGEE. The CDR3 is 16 residues long. Losses at the gene ends were 4 bases for V and 4 bases for J; bases not matched to a gene: 11. The CDR3, as DNA: TGTGCCAGCAGCCCCCGTAGGAGCGGGGCTTACAATGAGCAGTTCTTC. This translates into CASSPRRSGAYNEQFF.

J is TRBJ2-1 and V is TRBV4-1; D possibly corresponds to TRBD1 (5 bases). The V end was cut by 3 bases, the J end by 2 bases, with 14 bases between. This CDR3 spans 16 amino acids. CDR1 MGHRA and CDR2 YSYEKL come from the germline V gene. This CDR3 reads CASSQMGLLTYNEQFF. In DNA form, the CDR3 reads TGCGCCAGCAGCCAGATGGGGCTATTGACCTACAATGAGCAGTTCTTC.

This rearrangement joins TRBV9 to TRBJ2-1; 10 bases are shared with TRBD1. Germline lookup yields CDR1 SGDLS and CDR2 YYNGEE. V trimming: 3 bases; J trimming: 5 bases; junction bases outside the gene matches: 11. There are 17 residues in the CDR3. CDR3 DNA: TGTGCCAGCAGCGACGACCCGGGACAGGGGTTAGACAATGAGCAGTTCTTC. Amino acid sequence: CASSDDPGQGLDNEQFF.

The V gene is TRBV29-1, the J gene TRBJ2-1; TRBD2 agrees at 13 bases. Trimming cost V 7 bases and J 7 bases; bases outside gene matches: 7. This CDR3 region has 14 residues. Germline CDR1 reads SQVTM; CDR2 reads ANQGSEA. The CDR3 protein is CSGQLAGGLNEQFF. Written as DNA, the CDR3 is TGCAGCGGCCAACTAGCGGGGGGGCTTAATGAGCAGTTCTTC.

The chain joins TRBV19 to TRBJ2-5; D may be TRBD1 (6 bases). CDR3 size: 15 residues. CDR1 is LNHDA and CDR2 is SQIVND in the germline V gene (reference sequence). V shed 5 bases and J shed 0 bases, with 13 bases lying between them. The CDR3 region is CASSSIEGDQETQYF. CDR3 DNA: TGTGCCAGTAGTTCCATTGAGGGGGACCAAGAGACCCAGTACTTC.

The chain uses TRBV19 and TRBJ1-6; D remains unclear. The V gene lost 5 bases and the J gene lost 10 bases, with 18 bases spanning the gap. This CDR3 comprises 15 residues. The germline V gene has CDR1 LNHDA and CDR2 SQIVND (reference sequence). CDR3 amino acids: CASSPSEAEESPLHF. CDR3 coding DNA: TGTGCCAGTAGTCCGAGTGAGGCCGAAGAATCACCCCTCCACTTT.

This clone occurred a few times. The genes are TRBV19 and TRBJ2-3; 10 bases are a match to TRBD1. V lost 6 bases and J lost 5; bases outside the gene matches: 5. CDR3 size: 14 residues. The germline CDR1 and CDR2 sequences are LNHDA and SQIVND (reference sequence). The CDR3 loop is CASSRTGGVDTQYF. The DNA for the CDR3 is TGTGCCAGTAGCAGGACAGGGGGGGTAGATACGCAGTATTTT.

V and J are TRBV5-3 and TRBJ1-6; the D gene is possibly TRBD1 (6 bases). TRBV5-3 falls under the ORF class, with uncertain function. The CDR3 is 15 amino acids. V was pared by 0 bases and J by 8 bases, with 12 bases between. The CDR3 spells CARSLEGQTDSPLHF. CDR3 coding DNA: TGTGCCAGAAGCTTGGAGGGACAAACGGATTCACCCCTCCACTTT.

This clone was found once. The chain joins TRBV6-5 to TRBJ2-5; D is perhaps TRBD2 (6 bases). The CDR3 contains 14 residues. Germline V gene sequence: CDR1 MNHEY, CDR2 SVGAGI. The V end was cut by 0 bases, the J end by 5 bases, with 10 bases between. CDR3 region: CASSYSGTSETQYF. Written as DNA, the CDR3 is TGTGCCAGCAGTTACTCCGGGACTTCGGAGACCCAGTACTTC.

Turning to this clone: The identical CDR3 is also encoded by other nucleotide sequences in the sample. This chain connects TRBV28 to TRBJ1-5, with D unclear. The V gene's germline CDR1 is MDHEN and CDR2 SYDVKM. V was cut by 2 bases and J by 6 bases, with 5 bases left in between. CDR3 length: 12 amino acids. The CDR3 nucleotides are TGTGCCAGCAGTTTACGGGGTCAGCCCCAGCATTTT. It translates to CASSLRGQPQHF.

The rearrangement uses TRBV6-5 and TRBJ2-5; 8 bases map to TRBD1. Unmatched junction bases numbered 8, after V lost 3 bases and J lost 5 bases. CDR1 and CDR2 (germline): MNHEY, SVGAGI. The CDR3 is 15 amino acids. CDR3 sequence: CASSYQQGAGETQYF. In nucleotides, the CDR3 is TGTGCCAGCAGTTATCAGCAGGGGGCGGGTGAGACCCAGTACTTC.

V gene TRBV28 combines with J gene TRBJ2-3; D is unresolved. This CDR3 contains 16 residues. Germline CDR1 MDHEN, CDR2 SYDVKM. The V end was cut by 3 bases, the J end by 4 bases, with 17 bases between. The CDR3 bases are TGTGCCAGCAGTTTGAGGCCACCACGTGGCCCAGATACGCAGTATTTT. Amino acids: CASSLRPPRGPDTQYF.

The chain is built from TRBV19 and TRBJ1-1, with 9 bases lining up with TRBD1. The junction had 6 bases not matched to a gene; V was cut back by 0 bases and J by 4 bases. Germline V lookup: CDR1 LNHDA, CDR2 SQIVND (reference sequence). The CDR3 covers 16 residues. CDR3 region: CASSIDQTGGGTEAFF. The CDR3, as DNA: TGTGCCAGTAGTATAGATCAGACAGGGGGAGGCACTGAAGCTTTCTTT.

V gene TRBV5-6 combines with J gene TRBJ2-1, with 7 positions matching TRBD2. The CDR3 totals 14 residues. Germline V gene sequence: CDR1 SGHDT, CDR2 YYEEEE. J lost 8 bases, V lost 1 base, and 6 bases had no gene match. In DNA, the CDR3 is TGTGCCAGCAGCTTGTTGAGCGGGGTCCATGAGCAGTTCTTC. It specifies CASSLLSGVHEQFF.

V and J are TRBV27 and TRBJ2-5; D gene uncertain. Trimming took off 1 base at V and 1 base at J, with 10 bases between the two ends. Germline V gene sequence: CDR1 MNHEY, CDR2 SMNVEV (reference sequence). The CDR3 has 15 amino acids. The CDR3 DNA follows: TGTGCCAGCAGTTTATTTTCGACAACCCAAGAGACCCAGTACTTC. The encoded protein is CASSLFSTTQETQYF.

V gene TRBV7-6 combines with J gene TRBJ1-1; D call uncertain. The CDR3 extends over 14 amino acids. Trimming cost V 5 bases and J 5 bases, with 15 bases left between them. Looked up from germline, CDR1 is SGHVS and CDR2 is FNYEAQ. The CDR3 reads CASSPEAIGTEAFF. The CDR3, as DNA: TGTGCCAGCAGCCCTGAGGCGATTGGGACTGAAGCTTTCTTT. The full variable domain, in which reference TRBV7-6 and TRBJ1-1 provide the parts outside the CDR3, is GAGVSQSPRYKVTKRGQDVALRCDPISGHVSLYWYRQALGQGPEFLTYFNYEAQQDKSGLPNDRFSAERPEGSISTLTIQRTEQRDSAMYRCASSPEAIGTEAFFGQGTRLTVV.

In DNA, the CDR3 is TGTGCCAGCAGCTTGGATGCAGGGAACTATGGCTACACCTTC. Amino acid sequence: CASSLDAGNYGYTF. The rearrangement links TRBV5-6 to TRBJ1-2, with TRBD1 as a possible D gene (5 bases). V was trimmed by 0 bases and J by 2 bases, leaving 8 bases between them. CDR1 SGHDT and CDR2 YYEEEE come from the germline V gene. This CDR3 has 14 amino acids.

CDR3 in amino acids: CASSPMAGGLSEQFF. The CDR3 DNA is TGTGCCAGCAGCCCCATGGCGGGGGGGCTCAGTGAGCAGTTCTTC. This chain links TRBV7-3 with TRBJ2-1; 9 bases align to TRBD2. Germline-derived CDR1 and CDR2 are SGHTA and FQGTGA. The CDR3 is 15 amino acids. The junction had 11 bases not matched to a gene; V was cut back by 5 bases and J by 9 bases.

The J gene is TRBJ2-1, the V gene TRBV4-3; perhaps TRBD2 as D (5 bases). Germline loops: CDR1 LGHNA, CDR2 YSLEER. The CDR3 runs to 13 residues. V dropped 2 bases and J dropped 9 bases, with 11 bases sitting between them. Here the CDR3 reads CASSQFPRAEQFF. The CDR3, as DNA: TGCGCCAGCAGCCAATTCCCGAGGGCTGAGCAGTTCTTC.

V gene TRBV25-1 combines with J gene TRBJ2-7; 7 positions agree with TRBD2. The CDR3 is made up of 13 amino acids. Germline V CDR1 and CDR2: MGHDK, SYGVNS. Germline trimming cut 3 bases from V and 2 bases from J; bases unmatched to any gene: 1. The CDR3 bases are TGTGCCAGCAGTGAGGGACTAACCTACGAGCAGTACTTC. It is translated as CASSEGLTYEQYF.

The CDR3 bases are TGTGCCAGCAGCGTAACAGGGGGCGCGAACACTGAAGCTTTCTTT. It translates to CASSVTGGANTEAFF. The chain is built from TRBV9 and TRBJ1-1; 9 bases align to TRBD1. CDR1 is SGDLS and CDR2 is YYNGEE in the germline V gene. This CDR3 contains 15 residues. J gave up 1 base and V 1 base, and 2 bases lay outside the gene matches.

The chain is built from TRBV4-3 and TRBJ1-1, with 9 bases matching TRBD1. The germline V gene has CDR1 LGHNA and CDR2 YSLEER. This CDR3 is built from 17 residues. V shed 0 bases and J 0 bases; nucleotides not matched to a gene: 5. The CDR3 DNA sequence: TGCGCCAGCAGCCAAGACCCGGGACAGGGTATGAACACTGAAGCTTTCTTT. Protein: CASSQDPGQGMNTEAFF.

The CDR3 sequence is CASSVGGQGGEQYF. The CDR3 DNA is TGTGCCAGCAGCGTAGGGGGACAGGGGGGCGAGCAGTACTTC. This chain connects TRBV9 to TRBJ2-7; 11 positions agree with TRBD1. V shed 0 bases and J 6 bases; nucleotides not matched to a gene: 2. The germline CDR1 and CDR2 sequences are SGDLS and YYNGEE. The CDR3 contains 14 residues.

Here the CDR3 reads CASSIKRDDRTRETQYF. The CDR3 bases are TGTGCCAGTAGTATAAAGAGGGATGATAGGACGAGAGAGACCCAGTACTTC. The chain is built from TRBV19 and TRBJ2-5; tentatively, D is TRBD2 (5 bases). Germline CDR1 and CDR2: LNHDA and SQIVND (reference sequence). V was shortened by 2 bases and J by 4 bases, with 20 bases between the two germline ends. The CDR3 covers 17 residues.

To note about this clone: A read error may account for a junction end that differs from germline. The chain links TRBV29-1 to TRBJ2-1; TRBD1 is a possible D gene (5 bases). The CDR3 covers 11 residues. The germline CDR1 and CDR2 sequences are SQVTM and ANQGSEA. The DNA of the CDR3 is TGCAGCGTTGAAACAGACCAGGGCTCGATCTTC. It translates to CSVETDQGSIF.

V and J are TRBV29-1 and TRBJ1-4, with 7 bases fitting TRBD1. Germline V gene data show CDR1 as SQVTM and CDR2 as ANQGSEA. The CDR3 contains 15 residues. V shed 0 bases, J shed 5 bases, and the junction held 6 bases outside the gene matches. This CDR3 is CSVEEGQGVNEKLFF. Written as DNA, the CDR3 is TGCAGCGTTGAAGAAGGGCAGGGGGTAAATGAAAAACTGTTTTTT.